This entry concerns a single T cell receptor (beta chain). The antigen remains undetermined. With 1 base removed from V and 8 bases from J, the gap between germline ends came to 14 bases. CDR1 and CDR2 (germline): LGHNA, YSLEER. CDR3 length: 14 amino acids. The data belong to a study of T cell responses to AZD1222 COVID-19 vaccine. Study-wide findings and caveats: Samples come after the peak T cell response, not at day 14.

TCRdb's copy holds only in-frame clones and misses some; the assay was immunoSEQ multiplex PCR. The repertoire holds more than 80,000 clones, about 91% seen once, with approximately 10% in the top ten. Here the sequenced sample was peripheral blood, taken on day 0 of MenACWY control vaccination. This receptor was obtained from an adult in good health. The genes are TRBV4-3 and TRBJ1-2; D is unclear. Written as DNA, the CDR3 is TGCGCCAGCAGCCAAGCCCTGCGGGATCAGGGCTACACCTTC. Its protein product is CASSQALRDQGYTF.